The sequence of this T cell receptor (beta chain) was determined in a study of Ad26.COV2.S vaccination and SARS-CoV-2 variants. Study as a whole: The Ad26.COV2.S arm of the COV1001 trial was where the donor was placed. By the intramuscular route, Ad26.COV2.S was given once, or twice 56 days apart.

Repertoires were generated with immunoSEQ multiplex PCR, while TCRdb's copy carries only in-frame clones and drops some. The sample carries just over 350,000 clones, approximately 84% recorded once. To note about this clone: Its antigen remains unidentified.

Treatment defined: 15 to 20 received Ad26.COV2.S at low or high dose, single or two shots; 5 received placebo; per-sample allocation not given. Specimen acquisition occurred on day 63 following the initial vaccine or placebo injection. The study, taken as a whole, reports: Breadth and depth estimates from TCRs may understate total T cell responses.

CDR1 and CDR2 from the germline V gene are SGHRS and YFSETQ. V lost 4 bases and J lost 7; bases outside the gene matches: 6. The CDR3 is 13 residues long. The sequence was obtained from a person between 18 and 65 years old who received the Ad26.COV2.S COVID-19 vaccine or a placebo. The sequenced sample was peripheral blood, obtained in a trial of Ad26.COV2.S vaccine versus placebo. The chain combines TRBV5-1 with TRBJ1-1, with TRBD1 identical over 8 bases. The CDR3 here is CASSPDGQGEAFF. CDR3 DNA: TGCGCCAGCAGCCCCGATGGACAGGGTGAAGCTTTCTTT.